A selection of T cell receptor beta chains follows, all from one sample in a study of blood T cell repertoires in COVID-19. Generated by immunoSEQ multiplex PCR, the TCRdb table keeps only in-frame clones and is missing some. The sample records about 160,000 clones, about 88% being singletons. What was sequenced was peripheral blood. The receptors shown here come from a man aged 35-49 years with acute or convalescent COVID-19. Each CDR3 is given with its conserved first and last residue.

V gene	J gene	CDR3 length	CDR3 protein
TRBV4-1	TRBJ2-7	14	CASSQAESSYEQYF
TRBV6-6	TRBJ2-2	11	CASFYTGELFF
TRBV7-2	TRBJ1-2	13	CASSPRRGDGYTF
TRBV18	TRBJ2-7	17	CASSPPGLGQGGYEQYF
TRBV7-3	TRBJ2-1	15	CASSPNRISYNEQFF
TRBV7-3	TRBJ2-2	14	CASSARDSTGELFF
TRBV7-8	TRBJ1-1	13	CASSLDSPARAFF
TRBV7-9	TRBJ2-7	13	CASRGGQSYEQYF
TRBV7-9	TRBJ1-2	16	CASSLGQGDSVYGYTF
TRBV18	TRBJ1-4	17	CASSPQAEPTLNEKLFF
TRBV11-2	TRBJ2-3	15	CASSLGGGITDTQYF
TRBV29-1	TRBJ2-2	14	CSVESGGGTGELFF
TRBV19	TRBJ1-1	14	CASTGSVGITEAFF
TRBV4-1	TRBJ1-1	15	CASRQTGIRDTEAFF
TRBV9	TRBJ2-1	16	CASSPRNGQAGDEQFF
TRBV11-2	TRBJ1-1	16	CASSLEGGRKNTEAFF
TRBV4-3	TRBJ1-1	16	CASSQDAGTKSAEAFF
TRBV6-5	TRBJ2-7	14	CASSHQGGRYEQYF
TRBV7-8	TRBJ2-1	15	CASSRTESSYNEQFF
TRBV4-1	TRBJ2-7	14	CASSQDSGHYEQYF
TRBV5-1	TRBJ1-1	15	CASSLSGGVNTEAFF
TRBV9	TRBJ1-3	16	CASSSGQSYSGNTIYF
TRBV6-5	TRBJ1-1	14	CASSSTTPNTEAFF
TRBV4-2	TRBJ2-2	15	CASSRKGTSAGELFF
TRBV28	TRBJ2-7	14	CASSLTRGPYEQYF
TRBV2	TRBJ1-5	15	CASGVKGGLSQPQHF
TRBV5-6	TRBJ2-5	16	CASSFLLAGLQETQYF
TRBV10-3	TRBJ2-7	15	CAISEGQLGPYEQYF
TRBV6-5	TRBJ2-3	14	CASRWDRGTDTQYF
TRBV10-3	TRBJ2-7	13	CAIGTGDAYEQYF
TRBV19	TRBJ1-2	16	CASGGDRDSFGRGYTF
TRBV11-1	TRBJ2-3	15	CASSSGQVGTDTQYF
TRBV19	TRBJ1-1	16	CASSVRGEAANTEAFF
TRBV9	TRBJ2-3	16	CASSMTPGSGTDTQYF
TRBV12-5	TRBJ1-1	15	CASGPPTALNTEAFF
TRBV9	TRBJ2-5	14	CASSPGVGRETQYF
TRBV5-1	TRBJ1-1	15	CASRFGRGVETEAFF
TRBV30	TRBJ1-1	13	CASQTGVNTEAFF
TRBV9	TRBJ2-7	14	CASSARQGIGEQYF